This record covers a single T cell receptor beta chain. The data are from a study of blood T cell repertoires in COVID-19. Whole-study context: Some COVID-19 samples were acute and others convalescent; all came from the United States, Italy and Spain.

In Seattle, patients joined the study during active infection and were tracked longitudinally. In the authors' methods: Estimation of nucleated cell counts was performed using reference gene primer amplification. TCRdb's table, derived via immunoSEQ multiplex PCR, lists solely in-frame clones and lacks some. Clonal size and the V and J genes are those of that table, whereas D and trimming came from the DNA. The data show a few hundred thousand clones, 85% to 90% seen once. The CDR3 runs to 14 residues. The junction had 5 bases not matched to a gene; V was cut back by 3 bases and J by 4 bases. Germline values: CDR1 MNHEY, CDR2 SMNVEV (reference sequence).

The receptor was isolated from a woman between 25 and 40 years old with COVID-19, enrolled during active disease. Sequencing was performed on peripheral blood. The chain carries TRBV27 and TRBJ1-1; 7 bases match TRBD1. The CDR3 DNA is TGTGCCAGCAGTTTCGCGACAGGGATCACTGAAGCTTTCTTT. Residues: CASSFATGITEAFF.